The entry below describes one T cell receptor beta chain. Which antigen it targets is not known. Per-base qualities were not stored, and no clone one base away is much larger. The CDR3 measures 13 amino acids from cysteine to phenylalanine. The DNA shown is the 39-base CDR3, in frame from base 1. Trimming at the junction amounts to 2 bases on V and 1 base on J, and the germline ends lie 5 bases apart. CDR1 SNHLY and CDR2 FYNNEI are derived from the germline V gene. The data belong to a study of T cell changes during pregnancy in multiple sclerosis (dated by TCRdb to the late 2010s). Study-level background: The study examined how the T cell repertoire changed over the course of pregnancy in women with multiple sclerosis.

The method was the immunoSEQ multiplex PCR assay. TCRdb stores this immuneACCESS table with in-frame sequences only. Part of the clones is absent; in the studies checked, under half of the shortfall reflects unresolved V genes, and no reason is known for the rest. Within this sample are about 70,000 clones, with roughly 91% of them counted one time only. The biggest ten clones account for 0.25% to 0.3% of the sample. Recombination connected TRBV2 to TRBJ1-2; the D gene lacks a confident call. This clonotype was obtained from a female donor with multiple sclerosis, enrolled in a pregnancy study. The sequencing here drew on CD4+ T cells from peripheral blood mononuclear cells, taken after pregnancy. At the DNA level, the sequence is TGTGCCAGCAGTGAAACTATTAACTATGGCTACACCTTC. It translates as CASSETINYGYTF.